Each of the 9 T cell receptor beta chains below was sequenced from the same sample in a study of T cell responses to AZD1222 COVID-19 vaccine. Assay used: immunoSEQ multiplex PCR; TCRdb lists only in-frame clones, some missing. The sample includes 140,000 to 150,000 clones, around nine tenths of them seen just once. The input for sequencing was peripheral blood, taken on day 0 of AZD1222 vaccination. The receptors come from an adult in good health.

This chain connects TRBV18 to TRBJ2-3, with no clear D. The CDR3 is 13 residues long. V lost 2 bases to trimming and J lost 2 bases, with 5 bases between them. CDR1 is KGHSH, CDR2 LQKENI, per germline. This CDR3 is CASSPIYTDTQYF. The CDR3 nucleotides are TGTGCCAGCTCACCAATCTACACAGATACGCAGTATTTT.

The chain carries TRBV5-5 and TRBJ2-7; no clear D. This CDR3 comprises 13 residues. Germline CDR1 SGHKS, CDR2 YYEKEE (reference sequence). V was cut by 1 base and J by 7 bases, with 12 bases left in between. CDR3 nucleotides: TGTGCCAGCAGCTTGTTACTCGCGGAGGAGCAGTACTTC. As protein: CASSLLLAEEQYF.

The V gene is TRBV6-2 or TRBV6-3, the J gene TRBJ1-1, with D hard to call. The V end lost 5 bases, the J end lost 10 bases, and 8 bases lay between the germline ends. The CDR3 totals 10 residues. The germline CDR1 and CDR2 sequences are MNHEY and SVGEGT. CDR3 DNA: TGTGCCAGCAGTGGGAGGGTAGCTTTCTTT. Translating it yields CASSGRVAFF.

The chain joins TRBV11-2 to TRBJ1-3, with a tentative D call TRBD1 (6 bases). Germline assignment: CDR1 SGHAT and CDR2 FQNNGV. V was trimmed by 3 bases and J by 2 bases, leaving 17 bases between them. The CDR3 has 17 residues. The CDR3 DNA sequence: TGTGCCAGCAGCTTCACCTCCGGGGGGCCGACTGGAAACACCATATATTTT. The encoded protein is CASSFTSGGPTGNTIYF.

The rearrangement links TRBV9 to TRBJ1-2, with 8 bases lining up with TRBD1. This CDR3 contains 18 residues. Germline V gene lookup returns CDR1 SGDLS and CDR2 YYNGEE. After removal of 0 bases from V and 0 bases from J, the junction contained 10 bases not matched to a gene. This CDR3 reads CASSVGWPGGLTNYGYTF. Here the CDR3 DNA reads TGTGCCAGCAGCGTAGGTTGGCCAGGGGGCCTAACTAACTATGGCTACACCTTC.

The CDR3 sequence: CASSSVGVGYTF. CDR3 in DNA: TGTGCCAGCAGCTCAGTAGGGGTTGGCTACACCTTC. The chain is built from TRBV7-9 and TRBJ1-2, with a weak D call TRBD1 (5 bases). CDR3 length equals 12 residues. Germline lookup yields CDR1 SEHNR and CDR2 FQNEAQ (reference sequence). V was shortened by 4 bases and J by 7 bases, with 10 bases between the two germline ends.

This chain uses TRBV30 with TRBJ2-7; 10 bases map to TRBD1. The CDR3 length is 14 residues. Per germline, CDR1 GTSNPN and CDR2 SVGIG (reference sequence). The V and J ends lost 2 bases and 4 bases, in that order; junction bases with no gene match: 5. The CDR3 sequence: CAWSLDRGLYEQYF. The DNA of the CDR3 is TGTGCCTGGAGTCTAGACAGGGGGCTGTACGAGCAGTACTTC.

J is TRBJ1-1 and V is TRBV6-5; D is possibly TRBD1 (5 bases). V was shortened by 0 bases and J by 3 bases, with 11 bases between the two germline ends. Looked up from germline, CDR1 is MNHEY and CDR2 is SVGAGI. This CDR3 is 15 amino acids long. The CDR3 DNA reads as TGTGCCAGCAGTTACTCGGGCCCGGGGGACACTGAAGCTTTCTTT. This gives the protein CASSYSGPGDTEAFF.

This chain joins TRBV5-1 and TRBJ2-1; D ambiguous. V shed 0 bases and J shed 1 base, with 8 bases lying between them. This CDR3 is 15 amino acids long. Germline V gene sequence: CDR1 SGHRS, CDR2 YFSETQ. As DNA, the CDR3 is TGCGCCAGCAGCTTGGAGGCGGTATCCTACAATGAGCAGTTCTTC. Its protein is CASSLEAVSYNEQFF.